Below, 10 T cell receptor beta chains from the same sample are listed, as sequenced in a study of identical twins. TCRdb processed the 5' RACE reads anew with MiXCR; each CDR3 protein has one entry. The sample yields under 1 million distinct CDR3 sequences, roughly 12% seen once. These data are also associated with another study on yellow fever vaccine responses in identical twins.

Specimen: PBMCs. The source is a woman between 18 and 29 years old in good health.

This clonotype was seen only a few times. The CDR3, as DNA: TGTGCCACCAGTGACCCCGGGGGCGGAGATACGCAGTATTTT. Encoded protein: CATSDPGGGDTQYF. The V gene is TRBV24-1, the J gene TRBJ2-3; D may match TRBD1 or TRBD2 (6 bases each). V was trimmed by 4 bases and J by 5 bases, leaving 12 bases between them. CDR1 and CDR2 (germline): KGHDR, SFDVKD. The CDR3 contains 14 residues.

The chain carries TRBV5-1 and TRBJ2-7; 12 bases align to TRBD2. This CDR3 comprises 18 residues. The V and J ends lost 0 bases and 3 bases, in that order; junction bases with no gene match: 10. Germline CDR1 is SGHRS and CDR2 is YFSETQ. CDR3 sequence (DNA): TGCGCCAGCAGCTTGGCCCTTCAACTAGCGGGAGGCGGCTACGAGCAGTACTTC. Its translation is CASSLALQLAGGGYEQYF.

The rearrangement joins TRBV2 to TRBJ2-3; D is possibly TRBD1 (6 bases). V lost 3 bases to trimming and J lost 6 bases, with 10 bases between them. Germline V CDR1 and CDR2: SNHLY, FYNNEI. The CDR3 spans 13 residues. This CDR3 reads CASSEQGSDTQYF. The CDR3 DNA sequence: TGTGCCAGCAGTGAGCAGGGGTCGGATACGCAGTATTTT. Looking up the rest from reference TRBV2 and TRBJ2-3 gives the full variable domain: EPEVTQTPSHQVTQMGQEVILRCVPISNHLYFYWYRQILGQKVEFLVSFYNNEISEKSEIFDDQFSVERPDGSNFTLKIRSTKLEDSAMYFCASSEQGSDTQYFGPGTRLTVL.

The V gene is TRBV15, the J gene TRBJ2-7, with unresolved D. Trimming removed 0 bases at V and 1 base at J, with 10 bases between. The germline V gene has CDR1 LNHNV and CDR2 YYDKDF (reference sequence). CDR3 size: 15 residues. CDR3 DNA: TGTGCCACCAGCAGAGATCGGGCTAGATCCTACGAGCAGTACTTC. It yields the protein CATSRDRARSYEQYF.

CDR3 nucleotides: TGTGCCAGCAGCTTTGGGCCTGCGACCTACGAGCAGTACGTC. Translating gives CASSFGPATYEQYV. The chain recombines TRBV11-2 with TRBJ2-7, with unresolved D. Trimming took 3 bases from V and 2 from J, leaving 11 bases between them. Germline values: CDR1 SGHAT, CDR2 FQNNGV. The CDR3 loop spans 14 amino acids.

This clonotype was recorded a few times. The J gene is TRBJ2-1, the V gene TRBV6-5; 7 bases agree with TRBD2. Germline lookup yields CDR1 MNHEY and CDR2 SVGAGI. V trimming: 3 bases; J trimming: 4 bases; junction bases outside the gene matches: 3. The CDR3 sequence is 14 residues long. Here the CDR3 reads CASSYGEGYNEQFF. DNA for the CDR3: TGTGCCAGCAGTTATGGGGAGGGGTACAATGAGCAGTTCTTC.

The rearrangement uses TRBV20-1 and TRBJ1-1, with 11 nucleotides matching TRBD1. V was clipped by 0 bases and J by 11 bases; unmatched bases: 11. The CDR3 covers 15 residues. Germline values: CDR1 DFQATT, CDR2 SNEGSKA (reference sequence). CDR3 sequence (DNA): TGCAGTGCTAGAGATCGCGGACAGGGGGCCCCAGGCGCTTTCTTT. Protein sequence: CSARDRGQGAPGAFF.

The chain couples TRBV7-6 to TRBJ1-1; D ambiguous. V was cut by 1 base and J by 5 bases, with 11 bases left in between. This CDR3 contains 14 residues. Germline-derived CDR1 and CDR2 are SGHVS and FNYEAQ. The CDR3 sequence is CASSLVDRPTEAFF. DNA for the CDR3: TGTGCCAGCAGCTTAGTTGATCGGCCGACTGAAGCTTTCTTT.

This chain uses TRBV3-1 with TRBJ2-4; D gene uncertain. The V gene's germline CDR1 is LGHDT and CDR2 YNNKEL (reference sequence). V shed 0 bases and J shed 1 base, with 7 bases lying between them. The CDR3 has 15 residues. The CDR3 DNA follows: TGTGCCAGCAGCCAAGATTCGCTGGCCAAAAACATTCAGTACTTC. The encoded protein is CASSQDSLAKNIQYF.

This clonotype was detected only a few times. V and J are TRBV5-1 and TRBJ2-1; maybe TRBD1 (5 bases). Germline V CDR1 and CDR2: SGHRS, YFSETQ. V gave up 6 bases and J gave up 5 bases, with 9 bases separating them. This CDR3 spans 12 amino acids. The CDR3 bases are TGCGCCAGCAAATCGACAGACAATGAGCAGTTCTTC. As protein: CASKSTDNEQFF. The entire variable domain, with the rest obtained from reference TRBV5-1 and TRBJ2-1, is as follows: KAGVTQTPRYLIKTRGQQVTLSCSPISGHRSVSWYQQTPGQGLQFLFEYFSETQRNKGNFPGRFSGRQFSNSRSEMNVSTLELGDSALYLCASKSTDNEQFFGPGTRLTVL.